The 29 T cell receptor beta chains listed next were all sequenced from one sample in a study of cytomegalovirus exposure and HLA in healthy donors. It was with 60 Vbeta and 13 Jbeta primers that the PCR ran. Measured with immunoSEQ multiplex PCR; TCRdb has only the in-frame clones, and not every one. The sample has about 190,000 clones, approximately 70% seen once. The sequencing input was PBMCs. These receptors were obtained from a woman under 40 in good health and CMV-seropositive.

This chain uses TRBV9 with TRBJ2-1; 9 nucleotides match TRBD1. CDR3 size: 14 residues. Per the germline V gene, CDR1 is SGDLS and CDR2 is YYNGEE. V gave up 2 bases and J gave up 7 bases; unmatched junction bases: 4. The CDR3 bases are TGTGCCAGCAGCGTGATGACAGGGGGAAATGAGCAGTTCTTC. Translating it yields CASSVMTGGNEQFF.

The CDR3 bases are TGTGCCAGCAGCGTGCCACAGGGAAAGGGAGAGACCCAGTACTTC. Translated: CASSVPQGKGETQYF. The rearrangement uses TRBV7-9 and TRBJ2-5; tentative D call: TRBD1 (6 bases). The CDR3 is made up of 15 amino acids. Trimming pared 5 bases from V and 4 bases from J, leaving 17 bases between. Germline CDR1 SEHNR, CDR2 FQNEAQ (reference sequence).

The chain is built from TRBV20-1 and TRBJ1-1; D unresolved. Deletions cut 6 bases from V and 8 bases from J, with 13 bases between. Germline lookup yields CDR1 DFQATT and CDR2 SNEGSKA (reference sequence). The CDR3 contains 11 residues. CDR3 DNA: TGCAGTGCGACGGTCGGGTGGGAAGCTTTCTTT. Translation: CSATVGWEAFF.

This chain connects TRBV28 to TRBJ1-1; TRBD1 agrees at 7 bases. Germline CDR1 is MDHEN and CDR2 is SYDVKM. This CDR3 comprises 11 residues. This CDR3 reads CGTQGRIEAFF. In nucleotides, the CDR3 is TGTGGTACACAGGGGCGTATTGAAGCTTTCTTT.

This clone was seen a single time. The chain uses TRBV2 and TRBJ1-2, with D unresolved. Germline V lookup: CDR1 SNHLY, CDR2 FYNNEI. V was pared by 5 bases and J by 1 base, with 5 bases between. This CDR3 region has 12 residues. The CDR3 nucleotides read TGTGCCAGCAGTACAATTAACTATGGCTACACCTTC. This translates into CASSTINYGYTF. Supplemented by reference TRBV2 and TRBJ1-2, the full variable domain reads EPEVTQTPSHQVTQMGQEVILRCVPISNHLYFYWYRQILGQKVEFLVSFYNNEISEKSEIFDDQFSVERPDGSNFTLKIRSTKLEDSAMYFCASSTINYGYTFGSGTRLTVV.

V and J are TRBV5-1 and TRBJ1-4; the D is unclear. This CDR3 has 15 amino acids. CDR1 and CDR2 from the germline V gene are SGHRS and YFSETQ. The V end lost 2 bases, the J end lost 8 bases, and 16 bases lay between the germline ends. The CDR3 here is CASSFWTGGDEKLFF. CDR3 DNA: TGCGCCAGCAGCTTTTGGACGGGAGGAGACGAAAAACTGTTTTTT.

The chain joins TRBV18 to TRBJ2-3; D might be TRBD2 (6 bases). The CDR3 is 16 amino acids. Germline V gene sequence: CDR1 KGHSH, CDR2 LQKENI. V lost 0 bases and J lost 0, with 10 bases in between. CDR3 in amino acids: CASSPPGLASTDTQYF. In DNA form, the CDR3 reads TGTGCCAGCTCACCACCGGGACTCGCTAGCACAGATACGCAGTATTTT.

This clone was observed a handful of times. J is TRBJ2-2 and V is TRBV5-1; TRBD2 aligns across 10 bases. The CDR3 sequence is 16 residues long. Germline CDR1 and CDR2: SGHRS and YFSETQ. The trim removed 4 bases at V and 5 bases at J, leaving 8 bases unmatched. In DNA form, the CDR3 reads TGCGCCAGCAGCCGTTTTAGCGGGAGGAATACCGGGGAGCTGTTTTTT. Its protein product is CASSRFSGRNTGELFF.

The genes are TRBV15 and TRBJ2-1, with 11 bases fitting TRBD2. The CDR3 is made up of 16 amino acids. Germline V lookup: CDR1 LNHNV, CDR2 YYDKDF (reference sequence). V was clipped by 1 base and J by 6 bases; unmatched bases: 5. DNA of the CDR3: TGTGCCACCAGCAGAGCGACTAGCGGGATCCGCAATGAGCAGTTCTTC. Its translation: CATSRATSGIRNEQFF.

The chain carries TRBV28 and TRBJ1-2; TRBD1 agrees at 7 bases. This CDR3 is built from 14 residues. CDR1 MDHEN and CDR2 SYDVKM come from the germline V gene. Germline trimming cut 3 bases from V and 7 bases from J; bases unmatched to any gene: 8. For the CDR3, the DNA is TGTGCCAGCAGTTTGGAGACAGGGATCGGTGGCTACACCTTC. This encodes CASSLETGIGGYTF.

The CDR3 reads CASRLREGPHEQYF. Written as DNA, the CDR3 is TGTGCCAGCAGACTCCGGGAGGGGCCCCACGAGCAGTACTTC. This chain links TRBV2 with TRBJ2-7; 8 bases are shared with TRBD2. This CDR3 has 14 amino acids. The V segment lost 6 bases and the J segment 5 bases; nucleotides outside the gene matches: 9. Germline V CDR1 and CDR2: SNHLY, FYNNEI.

This chain connects TRBV28 to TRBJ1-2; tentatively, D is TRBD1 (6 bases). Deletions cut 4 bases from V and 6 bases from J, with 21 bases between. Germline CDR1 and CDR2: MDHEN and SYDVKM. The CDR3 loop spans 16 amino acids. CDR3 sequence (DNA): TGTGCCAGCAGTTCCCCCATGGTGTTAGGGGGAGATGGCTACACCTTC. Amino acid sequence: CASSSPMVLGGDGYTF.

A few counts support this clone. V is TRBV25-1 and J is TRBJ2-1; the match to TRBD2 covers 14 bases. Germline values: CDR1 MGHDK, CDR2 SYGVNS. CDR3 length: 17 amino acids. V lost 7 bases, J lost 7 bases, and 12 bases stayed unmatched. The CDR3 nucleotides are TGTGCCAGCAAGGGACTAGCGGGAGCCCTCGATTCGAATGAGCAGTTCTTC. Its translation: CASKGLAGALDSNEQFF.

The chain links TRBV7-9 to TRBJ2-1, with a tentative D call TRBD2 (6 bases). This CDR3 is 18 amino acids long. Germline V gene lookup returns CDR1 SEHNR and CDR2 FQNEAQ (reference sequence). Trimming took 2 bases from V and 1 from J, leaving 18 bases between them. Written as DNA, the CDR3 is TGTGCCAGCAGCTTATTGGAGGGGTTCACCGCTTCCTACAATGAGCAGTTCTTC. It translates to CASSLLEGFTASYNEQFF.

Turning to this clone: This CDR3 is also generated by other DNA sequences in the sample. The genes are TRBV28 and TRBJ1-1; the D is unclear. The CDR3 loop spans 12 amino acids. Germline CDR1 and CDR2: MDHEN and SYDVKM. V shed 4 bases and J shed 2 bases, with 5 bases lying between them. The CDR3 here is CASSSGNTEAFF. CDR3 nucleotide sequence: TGTGCCAGCAGTTCAGGCAACACTGAAGCTTTCTTT.

The chain carries TRBV28 and TRBJ2-3; tentative D call: TRBD2 (6 bases). The V gene lost 4 bases and the J gene lost 6 bases, with 23 bases spanning the gap. Germline V lookup: CDR1 MDHEN, CDR2 SYDVKM. The CDR3 sequence is 17 residues long. The CDR3 protein is CASSSGVFGQGSDTQYF. The CDR3 bases are TGTGCCAGCAGTTCGGGGGTGTTTGGGCAGGGTTCCGATACGCAGTATTTT.

The V and J genes are TRBV9 and TRBJ2-1; D unresolved. Germline CDR1 reads SGDLS; CDR2 reads YYNGEE. Trimming left V 0 bases short and J 0 bases short, with 10 bases between. This CDR3 comprises 16 residues. DNA for the CDR3: TGTGCCAGCAGCGTAGTGGCGGATCCCTCCTACAATGAGCAGTTCTTC. Translating gives CASSVVADPSYNEQFF.

The rearrangement links TRBV28 to TRBJ2-7; TRBD1 might be the D (6 bases). V was clipped by 6 bases and J by 3 bases, with 15 bases between them. Germline values: CDR1 MDHEN, CDR2 SYDVKM. The CDR3 length is 14 residues. The CDR3: CASRPTGTNYEQYF. CDR3 in DNA: TGTGCCAGCAGGCCGACCGGGACAAACTACGAGCAGTACTTC.

This clone showed up just a few times. The chain couples TRBV23-1 to TRBJ2-1; 11 bases align to TRBD1. TRBV23-1 counts as an open reading frame of uncertain function. Trimming removed 3 bases from V and 6 bases from J; junction bases left unmatched: 10. The CDR3 is 17 amino acids. The CDR3 sequence is CASSHCPGTGGFNEQFF. In DNA, the CDR3 is TGCGCCAGCAGTCACTGTCCCGGGACAGGGGGTTTCAATGAGCAGTTCTTC.

This chain uses TRBV5-6 with TRBJ2-1; possible D gene TRBD2, 6 bases. CDR3 length: 15 residues. Per germline, CDR1 SGHDT and CDR2 YYEEEE. V was trimmed by 4 bases and J by 2 bases, leaving 13 bases between them. CDR3 protein: CASSPREFAYNEQFF. The CDR3 DNA reads TGTGCCAGCAGCCCGCGGGAATTCGCCTACAATGAGCAGTTCTTC.

The genes are TRBV27 and TRBJ1-6; 9 bases are shared with TRBD1. V was clipped by 3 bases and J by 6 bases; unmatched bases: 6. The CDR3 consists of 16 residues. CDR1 MNHEY and CDR2 SMNVEV come from the germline V gene (reference sequence). CDR3 sequence (DNA): TGTGCCAGCAGTTTCTTCCTGGGACAGGGTAATTCACCCCTCCACTTT. This codes for CASSFFLGQGNSPLHF.

The V call is TRBV13, the J call TRBJ2-3; 9 bases are shared with TRBD2. In germline, CDR1 is PRHDT, CDR2 FYEKMQ (reference sequence). With V trimmed by 3 bases and J by 2 bases, 3 bases remained unmatched. This CDR3 contains 15 residues. For the CDR3, the DNA is TGTGCCAGCAGCTTTAGCGGGGGTTACACAGATACGCAGTATTTT. It codes for CASSFSGGYTDTQYF. Complete variable domain (other parts from reference TRBV13 and TRBJ2-3): AAGVIQSPRHLIKEKRETATLKCYPIPRHDTVYWYQQGPGQDPQFLISFYEKMQSDKGSIPDRFSAQQFSDYHSELNMSSLELGDSALYFCASSFSGGYTDTQYFGPGTRLTVL.

This clone was recorded once. The chain carries TRBV2 and TRBJ1-1; possibly TRBD1 for D (6 bases). The CDR3 totals 13 residues. V lost 8 bases and J 5 bases, leaving 15 bases between the germline ends. Germline V CDR1 and CDR2: SNHLY, FYNNEI. CDR3 region: CASLGRGRTEAFF. CDR3 bases: TGTGCCAGCTTAGGCAGGGGAAGGACTGAAGCTTTCTTT.

Points on this clone: Germline and junction disagree at one end, which may indicate a read error. This chain links TRBV7-9 with TRBJ1-3; 10 bases match TRBD1. The CDR3 loop spans 16 amino acids. Germline V lookup: CDR1 SEHNR, CDR2 FQNEAQ (reference sequence). CDR3 sequence reads: CANSITTGGEGNTIYF. The CDR3 bases are TGTGCCAACAGCATAACGACAGGGGGCGAGGGAAACACCATATATTTT.

The genes are TRBV28 and TRBJ2-3, with D maybe TRBD1 (5 bases). Germline values: CDR1 MDHEN, CDR2 SYDVKM. V was cut by 5 bases and J by 0 bases, with 12 bases left in between. The length of the CDR3 is 15 residues. This chain's CDR3 is CASSRGGTSTDTQYF. CDR3 nucleotides: TGTGCCAGCAGTAGGGGCGGAACTAGCACAGATACGCAGTATTTT. The variable domain in full, with the rest retrieved from reference TRBV28 and TRBJ2-3, is DVKVTQSSRYLVKRTGEKVFLECVQDMDHENMFWYRQDPGLGLRLIYFSYDVKMKEKGDIPEGYSVSREKKERFSLILESASTNQTSMYLCASSRGGTSTDTQYFGPGTRLTVL.

This chain uses TRBV27 with TRBJ2-1, with 11 bases fitting TRBD2. This CDR3 has 15 amino acids. Germline CDR1 reads MNHEY; CDR2 reads SMNVEV (reference sequence). With V trimmed by 0 bases and J by 5 bases, 0 bases remained unmatched. CDR3: CASSLSGLADNEQFF. The CDR3 DNA is TGTGCCAGCAGTTTATCGGGACTAGCGGACAATGAGCAGTTCTTC.

This clone occurred once. The V and J genes are TRBV15 and TRBJ1-4, with D perhaps matching TRBD1 (6 bases). The germline V gene has CDR1 LNHNV and CDR2 YYDKDF (reference sequence). With 6 bases removed from V and 3 bases from J, the gap between germline ends came to 11 bases. There are 14 residues in the CDR3. CDR3 nucleotides: TGTGCCACCAGTCAGGGGAAGGCTAATGAAAAACTGTTTTTT. Translation gives CATSQGKANEKLFF.

V gene TRBV25-1 combines with J gene TRBJ2-7; D perhaps matches TRBD1 (6 bases). The V end was cut by 6 bases, the J end by 3 bases, with 18 bases between. The CDR3 has 15 residues. Germline assignment: CDR1 MGHDK and CDR2 SYGVNS. The CDR3: CASSKQTGGGYEQYF. The CDR3 DNA follows: TGTGCCAGCAGCAAACAGACAGGTGGAGGCTACGAGCAGTACTTC.

V usage is TRBV4-2 and J usage is TRBJ2-2, with TRBD1 identical over 9 bases. V shed 0 bases and J 7 bases; nucleotides not matched to a gene: 9. Per the germline V gene, CDR1 is LGHNA and CDR2 is YNFKEQ. This CDR3 spans 17 amino acids. CDR3 coding DNA: TGTGCCAGCAGCCAAGAGCCTTGGACAGGGGCGGTCGGGGAGCTGTTTTTT. It specifies CASSQEPWTGAVGELFF.